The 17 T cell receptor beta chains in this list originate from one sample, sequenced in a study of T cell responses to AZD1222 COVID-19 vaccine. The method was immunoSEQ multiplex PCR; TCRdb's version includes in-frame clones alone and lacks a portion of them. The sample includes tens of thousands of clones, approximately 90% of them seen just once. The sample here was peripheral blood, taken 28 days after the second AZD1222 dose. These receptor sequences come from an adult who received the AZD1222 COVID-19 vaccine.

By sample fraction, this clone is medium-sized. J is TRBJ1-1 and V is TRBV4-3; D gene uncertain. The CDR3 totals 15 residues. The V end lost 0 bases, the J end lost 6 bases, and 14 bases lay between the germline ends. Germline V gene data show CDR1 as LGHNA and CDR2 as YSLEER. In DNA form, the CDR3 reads TGCGCCAGCAGCCAAGAAAGAAACAGATTAGCTGAAGCTTTCTTT. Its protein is CASSQERNRLAEAFF.

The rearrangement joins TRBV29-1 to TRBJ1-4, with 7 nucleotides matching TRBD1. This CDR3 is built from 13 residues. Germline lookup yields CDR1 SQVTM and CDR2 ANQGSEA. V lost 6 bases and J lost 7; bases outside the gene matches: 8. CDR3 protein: CSVQGVVAEKLFF. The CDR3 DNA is TGCAGCGTCCAGGGGGTAGTGGCTGAAAAACTGTTTTTT.

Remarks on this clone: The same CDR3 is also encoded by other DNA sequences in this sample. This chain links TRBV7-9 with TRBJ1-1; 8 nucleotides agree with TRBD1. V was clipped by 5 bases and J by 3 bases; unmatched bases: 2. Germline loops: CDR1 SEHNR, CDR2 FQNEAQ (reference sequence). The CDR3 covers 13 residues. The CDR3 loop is CASSLTGDTEAFF. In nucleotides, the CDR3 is TGTGCCAGCAGCCTGACAGGGGACACTGAAGCTTTCTTT.

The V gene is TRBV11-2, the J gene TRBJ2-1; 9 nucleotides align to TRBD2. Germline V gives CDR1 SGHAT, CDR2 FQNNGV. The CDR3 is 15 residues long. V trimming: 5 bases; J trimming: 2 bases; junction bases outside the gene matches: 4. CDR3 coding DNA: TGTGCCAGCAGCACCGTAGCGGGGGCCTACAATGAGCAGTTCTTC. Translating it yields CASSTVAGAYNEQFF.

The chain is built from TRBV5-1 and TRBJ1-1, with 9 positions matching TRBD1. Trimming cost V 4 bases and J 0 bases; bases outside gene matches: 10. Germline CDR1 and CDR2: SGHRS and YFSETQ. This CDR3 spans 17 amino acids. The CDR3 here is CASSGNPGQGLNTEAFF. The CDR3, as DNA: TGCGCCAGCAGCGGGAACCCGGGACAGGGTTTGAACACTGAAGCTTTCTTT.

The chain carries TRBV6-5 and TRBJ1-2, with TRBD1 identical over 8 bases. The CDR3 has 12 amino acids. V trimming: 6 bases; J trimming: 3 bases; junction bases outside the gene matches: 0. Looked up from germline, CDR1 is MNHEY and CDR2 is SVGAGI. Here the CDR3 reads CASRQGDYGYTF. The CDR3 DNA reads TGTGCCAGCAGACAGGGGGACTATGGCTACACCTTC.

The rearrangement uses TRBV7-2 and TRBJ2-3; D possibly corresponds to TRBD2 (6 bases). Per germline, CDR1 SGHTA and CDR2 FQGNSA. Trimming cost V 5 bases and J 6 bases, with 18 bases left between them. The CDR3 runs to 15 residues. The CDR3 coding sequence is TGTGCCAGCAGCCTCGACGGGACTCCGGCCGATACGCAGTATTTT. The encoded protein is CASSLDGTPADTQYF.

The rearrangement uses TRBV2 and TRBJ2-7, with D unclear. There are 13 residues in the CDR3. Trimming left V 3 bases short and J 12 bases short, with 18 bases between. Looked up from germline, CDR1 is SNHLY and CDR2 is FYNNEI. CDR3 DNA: TGTGCCAGCAGTGATTACGGGCCGAAGGCGGTGTACTTC. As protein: CASSDYGPKAVYF.

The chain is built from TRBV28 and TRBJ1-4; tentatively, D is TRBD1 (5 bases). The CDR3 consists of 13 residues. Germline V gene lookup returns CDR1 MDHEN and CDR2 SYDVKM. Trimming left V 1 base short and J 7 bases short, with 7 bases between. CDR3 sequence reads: CASSLSGAEKLFF. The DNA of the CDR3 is TGTGCCAGCAGTTTATCTGGGGCTGAAAAACTGTTTTTT.

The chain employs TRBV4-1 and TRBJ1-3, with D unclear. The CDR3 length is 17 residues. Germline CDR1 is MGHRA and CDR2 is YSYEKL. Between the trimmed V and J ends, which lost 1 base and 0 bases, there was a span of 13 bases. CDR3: CASSQGPAGRSGNTIYF. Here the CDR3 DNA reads TGCGCCAGCAGCCAAGGGCCAGCAGGCCGCTCTGGAAACACCATATATTTT.

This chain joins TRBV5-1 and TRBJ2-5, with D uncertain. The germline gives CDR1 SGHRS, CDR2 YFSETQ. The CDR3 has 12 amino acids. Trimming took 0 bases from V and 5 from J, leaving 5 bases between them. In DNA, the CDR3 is TGCGCCAGCAGCTTGGGACACGAGACCCAGTACTTC. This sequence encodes CASSLGHETQYF.

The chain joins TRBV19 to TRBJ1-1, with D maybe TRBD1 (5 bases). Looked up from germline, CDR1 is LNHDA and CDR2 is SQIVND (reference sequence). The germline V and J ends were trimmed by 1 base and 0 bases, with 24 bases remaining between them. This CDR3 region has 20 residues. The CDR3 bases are TGTGCCAGTAGTATAGTTTTTGGAGGGGAAGGTTGGGTCATGAACACTGAAGCTTTCTTT. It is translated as CASSIVFGGEGWVMNTEAFF.

CDR3 amino acids: CASSSRLAGGQDTQYF. The CDR3 DNA reads TGTGCCAGCAGCTCGAGACTAGCGGGGGGCCAGGATACGCAGTATTTT. V is TRBV7-2 and J is TRBJ2-3; TRBD2 matches 13 bases. Germline V gene sequence: CDR1 SGHTA, CDR2 FQGNSA. The ends lost 4 bases at V and 6 bases at J; junction bases unmatched: 7. This CDR3 contains 16 residues.

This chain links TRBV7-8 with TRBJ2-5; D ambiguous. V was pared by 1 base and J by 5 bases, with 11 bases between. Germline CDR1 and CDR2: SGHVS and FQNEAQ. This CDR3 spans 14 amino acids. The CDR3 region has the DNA TGTGCCAGCAGCTTAGTAGCCGAACAGGAGACCCAGTACTTC. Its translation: CASSLVAEQETQYF.

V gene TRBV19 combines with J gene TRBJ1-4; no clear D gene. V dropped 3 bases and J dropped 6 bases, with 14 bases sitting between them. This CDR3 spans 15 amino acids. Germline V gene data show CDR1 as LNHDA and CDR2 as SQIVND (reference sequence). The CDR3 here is CASSITVSEHEKLFF. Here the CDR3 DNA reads TGTGCCAGTAGTATTACAGTAAGCGAGCATGAAAAACTGTTTTTT.

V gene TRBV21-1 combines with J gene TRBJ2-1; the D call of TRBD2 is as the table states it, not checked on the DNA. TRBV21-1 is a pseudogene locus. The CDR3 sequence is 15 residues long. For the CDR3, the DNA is TGTGCCAGAAGACTAGCAGGCCAGGGAAGAAATGAGCAGTTCTTC. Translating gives CARRLAGQGRNEQFF.

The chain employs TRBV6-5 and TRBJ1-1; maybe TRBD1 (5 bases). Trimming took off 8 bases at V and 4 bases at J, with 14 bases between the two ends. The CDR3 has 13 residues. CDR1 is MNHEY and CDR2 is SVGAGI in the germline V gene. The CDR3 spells CASHLGGGTEAFF. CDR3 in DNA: TGTGCCAGCCACTTGGGGGGGGGCACTGAAGCTTTCTTT.